Detailed here is one T cell receptor (beta chain). The antigen remains unidentified. These data belong to a study of T-cell memory formation after mild COVID-19. Barcoded TCR alpha and TCR beta cDNA libraries with UMIs came from 5'RACE using constant-segment primers. TCRdb independently ran MiXCR on the 5' RACE reads; one entry per CDR3 protein. The data show around 65,000 distinct CDR3 sequences, about a tenth seen once. Trimming took 4 bases from V and 5 from J; bases not matched to a gene: 8. There are 16 residues in the CDR3. Germline CDR1 SGHTA, CDR2 FQGNSA. Broader study findings: There were some responding clones in pre-infection memory, which suggested that cross-reactive memory had joined. Proof of SARS-CoV-2 specificity was absent for the second-wave clones that crested on day 37.

The clonotype was recovered from a man aged 18 to 30 who had mild COVID-19 (a few samples of this study predate the infection). Cell type and time point are not known. The genes are TRBV7-2 and TRBJ2-2; 9 nucleotides match TRBD2. The source material was PBMCs or a T cell subset sorted from them (not recorded which). The CDR3 protein is CASSSGLAGRTGELFF. CDR3 DNA: TGTGCCAGCAGCTCGGGGCTAGCGGGGAGGACCGGGGAGCTGTTTTTT.